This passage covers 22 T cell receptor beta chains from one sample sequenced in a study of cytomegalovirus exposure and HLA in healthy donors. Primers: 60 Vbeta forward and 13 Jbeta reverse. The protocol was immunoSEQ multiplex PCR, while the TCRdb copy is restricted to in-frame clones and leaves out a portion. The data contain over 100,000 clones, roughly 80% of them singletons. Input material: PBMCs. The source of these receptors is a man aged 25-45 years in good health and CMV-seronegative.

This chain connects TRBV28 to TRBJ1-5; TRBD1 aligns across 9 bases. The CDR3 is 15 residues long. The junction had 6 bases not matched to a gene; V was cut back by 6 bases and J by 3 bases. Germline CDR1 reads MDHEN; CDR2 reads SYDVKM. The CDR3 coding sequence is TGTGCCAGCAGACCGGGACAGGGCCTCAATCAGCCCCAGCATTTT. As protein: CASRPGQGLNQPQHF. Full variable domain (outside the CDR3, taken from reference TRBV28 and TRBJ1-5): DVKVTQSSRYLVKRTGEKVFLECVQDMDHENMFWYRQDPGLGLRLIYFSYDVKMKEKGDIPEGYSVSREKKERFSLILESASTNQTSMYLCASRPGQGLNQPQHFGDGTRLSIL.

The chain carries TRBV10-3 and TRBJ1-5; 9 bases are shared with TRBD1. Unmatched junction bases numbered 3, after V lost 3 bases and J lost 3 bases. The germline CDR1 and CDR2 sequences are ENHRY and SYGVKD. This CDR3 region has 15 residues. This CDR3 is CAISEQGAVNQPQHF. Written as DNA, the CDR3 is TGTGCCATCAGTGAACAGGGGGCTGTCAATCAGCCCCAGCATTTT.

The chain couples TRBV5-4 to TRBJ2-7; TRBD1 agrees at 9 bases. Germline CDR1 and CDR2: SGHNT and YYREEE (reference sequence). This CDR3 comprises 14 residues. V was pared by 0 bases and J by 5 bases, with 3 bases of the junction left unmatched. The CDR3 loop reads CASSLAGQGDEQYF. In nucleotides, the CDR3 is TGTGCCAGCAGCTTGGCGGGACAGGGTGACGAGCAGTACTTC.

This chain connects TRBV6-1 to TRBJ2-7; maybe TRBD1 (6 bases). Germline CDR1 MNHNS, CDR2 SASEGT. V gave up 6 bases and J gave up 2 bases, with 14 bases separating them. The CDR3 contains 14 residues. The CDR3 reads CASRSGHTTYEQYF. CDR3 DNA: TGTGCCAGCAGGTCGGGACATACAACCTACGAGCAGTACTTC.

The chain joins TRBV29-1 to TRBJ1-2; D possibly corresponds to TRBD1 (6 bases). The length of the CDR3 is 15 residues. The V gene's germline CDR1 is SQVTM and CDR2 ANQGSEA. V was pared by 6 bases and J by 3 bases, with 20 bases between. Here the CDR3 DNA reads TGCAGCGTCCCTCACGCGTCGGGGGGCGACTATGGCTACACCTTC. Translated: CSVPHASGGDYGYTF.

The CDR3 region has the DNA TGTGCCAGCAGCCTCGGAGGGTATAATGAAAAACTGTTTTTT. Protein sequence: CASSLGGYNEKLFF. The chain couples TRBV7-9 to TRBJ1-4; D is undetermined. The CDR3 has 14 residues. Germline V gene sequence: CDR1 SEHNR, CDR2 FQNEAQ (reference sequence). V gave up 5 bases and J gave up 4 bases, with 11 bases separating them.

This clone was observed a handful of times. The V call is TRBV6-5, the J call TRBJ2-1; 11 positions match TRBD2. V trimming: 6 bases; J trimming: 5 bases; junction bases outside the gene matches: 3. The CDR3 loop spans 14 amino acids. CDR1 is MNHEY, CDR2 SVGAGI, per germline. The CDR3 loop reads CASSVAGGDNEQFF. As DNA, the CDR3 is TGTGCCAGCAGCGTAGCGGGGGGGGACAATGAGCAGTTCTTC.

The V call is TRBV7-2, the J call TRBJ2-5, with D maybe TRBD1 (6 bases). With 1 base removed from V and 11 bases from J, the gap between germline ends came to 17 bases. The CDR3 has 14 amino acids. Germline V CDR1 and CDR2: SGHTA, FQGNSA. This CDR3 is CASSLGQAPPEQYF. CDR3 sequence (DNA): TGTGCCAGCAGCTTAGGACAGGCCCCACCTGAGCAGTACTTC.

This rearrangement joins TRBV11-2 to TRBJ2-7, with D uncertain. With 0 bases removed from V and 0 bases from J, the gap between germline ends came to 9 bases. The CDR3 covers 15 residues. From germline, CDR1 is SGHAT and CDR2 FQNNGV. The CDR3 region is CASSLDLGISYEQYF. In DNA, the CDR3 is TGTGCCAGCAGCTTAGACCTGGGCATCTCCTACGAGCAGTACTTC.

CDR3 protein: CASSVFMSDSNYGYTF. CDR3 DNA: TGTGCCAGCAGCGTATTTATGTCCGACAGTAACTATGGCTACACCTTC. This chain links TRBV9 with TRBJ1-2; the D gene is possibly TRBD1 (5 bases). The CDR3 consists of 16 residues. Germline V gene lookup returns CDR1 SGDLS and CDR2 YYNGEE. Trimming took off 1 base at V and 1 base at J, with 14 bases between the two ends.

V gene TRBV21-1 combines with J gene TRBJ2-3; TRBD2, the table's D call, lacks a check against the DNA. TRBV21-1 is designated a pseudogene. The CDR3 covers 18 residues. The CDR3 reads CASSNGGGAKSATDTQYF. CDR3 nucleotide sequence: TGTGCCAGCAGCAATGGCGGGGGGGCCAAATCCGCCACAGATACGCAGTATTTT.

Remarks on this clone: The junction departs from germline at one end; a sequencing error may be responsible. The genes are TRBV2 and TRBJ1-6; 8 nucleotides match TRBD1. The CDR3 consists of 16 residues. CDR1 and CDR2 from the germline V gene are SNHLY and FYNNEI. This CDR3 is CAGSPTGDHLNSPLHF. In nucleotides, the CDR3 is TGTGCCGGCAGTCCGACAGGGGATCACCTAAATTCACCCCTCCACTTT. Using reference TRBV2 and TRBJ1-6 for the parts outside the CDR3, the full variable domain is EPEVTQTPSHQVTQMGQEVILRCVPISNHLYFYWYRQILGQKVEFLVSFYNNEISEKSEIFDDQFSVERPDGSNFTLKIRSTKLEDSAMYFCAGSPTGDHLNSPLHFGNGTRLTVT.

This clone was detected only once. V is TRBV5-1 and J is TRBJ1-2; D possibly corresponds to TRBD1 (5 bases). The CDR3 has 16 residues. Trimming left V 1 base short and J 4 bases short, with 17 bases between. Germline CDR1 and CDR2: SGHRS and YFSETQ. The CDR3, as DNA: TGCGCCAGCAGCTTGAACGGAGGGGCTGTCGGCTATGGCTACACCTTC. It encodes CASSLNGGAVGYGYTF.

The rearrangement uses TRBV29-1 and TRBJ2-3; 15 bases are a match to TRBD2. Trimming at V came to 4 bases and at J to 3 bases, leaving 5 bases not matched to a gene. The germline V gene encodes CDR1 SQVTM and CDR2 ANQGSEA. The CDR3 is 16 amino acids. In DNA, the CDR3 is TGCAGCGTTGCCGGGACTAGCGGGGGGCAGACAGATACGCAGTATTTT. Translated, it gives CSVAGTSGGQTDTQYF.

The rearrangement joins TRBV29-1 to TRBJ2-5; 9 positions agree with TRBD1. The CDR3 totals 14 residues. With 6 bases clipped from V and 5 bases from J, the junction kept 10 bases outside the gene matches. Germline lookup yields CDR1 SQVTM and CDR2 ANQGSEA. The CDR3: CSVHGTGRRETQYF. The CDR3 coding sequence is TGCAGCGTCCACGGGACAGGGCGTCGCGAGACCCAGTACTTC.

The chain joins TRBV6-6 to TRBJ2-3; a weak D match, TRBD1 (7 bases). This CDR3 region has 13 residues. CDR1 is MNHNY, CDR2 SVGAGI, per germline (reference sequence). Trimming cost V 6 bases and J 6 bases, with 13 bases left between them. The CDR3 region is CASSEGAGDTQYF. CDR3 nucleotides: TGTGCCAGCAGCGAGGGGGCGGGGGATACGCAGTATTTT.

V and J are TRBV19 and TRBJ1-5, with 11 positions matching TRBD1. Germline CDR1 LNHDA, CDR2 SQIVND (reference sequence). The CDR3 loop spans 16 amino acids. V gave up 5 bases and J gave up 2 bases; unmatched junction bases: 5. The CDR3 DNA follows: TGTGCCAGTAGTCCGGACAGGGGGCTAGGCAATCAGCCCCAGCATTTT. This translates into CASSPDRGLGNQPQHF.

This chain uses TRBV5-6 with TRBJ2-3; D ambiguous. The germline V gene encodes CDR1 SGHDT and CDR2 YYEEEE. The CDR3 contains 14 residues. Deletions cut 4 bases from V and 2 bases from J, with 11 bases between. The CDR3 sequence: CASSERVDTDTQYF. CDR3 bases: TGTGCCAGCAGCGAACGGGTCGACACAGATACGCAGTATTTT. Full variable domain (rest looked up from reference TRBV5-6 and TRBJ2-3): DAGVTQSPTHLIKTRGQQVTLRCSPKSGHDTVSWYQQALGQGPQFIFQYYEEEERQRGNFPDRFSGHQFPNYSSELNVNALLLGDSALYLCASSERVDTDTQYFGPGTRLTVL.

In DNA, the CDR3 is TGTGCCAGCAGCGAAACAGGGGCCCCCCACGAGCAGTACTTC. Translating it yields CASSETGAPHEQYF. The rearrangement joins TRBV9 to TRBJ2-7; 7 bases are shared with TRBD1. Trimming cost V 3 bases and J 5 bases; bases outside gene matches: 8. This CDR3 region has 14 residues. Germline V gene sequence: CDR1 SGDLS, CDR2 YYNGEE.

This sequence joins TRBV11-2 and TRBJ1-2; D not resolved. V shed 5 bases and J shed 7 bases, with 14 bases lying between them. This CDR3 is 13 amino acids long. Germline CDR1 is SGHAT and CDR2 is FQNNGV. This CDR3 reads CASSLSGDGGYTF. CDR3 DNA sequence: TGTGCCAGCAGCCTATCAGGTGACGGTGGCTACACCTTC.

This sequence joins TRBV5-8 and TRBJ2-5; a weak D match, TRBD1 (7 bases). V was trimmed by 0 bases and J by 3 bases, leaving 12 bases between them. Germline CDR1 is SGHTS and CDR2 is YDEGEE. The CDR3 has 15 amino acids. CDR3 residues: CASSLVFRGEETQYF. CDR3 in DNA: TGTGCCAGCAGCTTGGTTTTCAGGGGGGAAGAGACCCAGTACTTC.

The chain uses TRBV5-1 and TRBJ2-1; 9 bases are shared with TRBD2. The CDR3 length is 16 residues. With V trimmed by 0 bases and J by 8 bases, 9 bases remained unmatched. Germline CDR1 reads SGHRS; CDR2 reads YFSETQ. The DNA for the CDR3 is TGCGCCAGCAGCTTGGTTCGCGGGGGGGATGTCGATGAGCAGTTCTTC. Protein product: CASSLVRGGDVDEQFF.